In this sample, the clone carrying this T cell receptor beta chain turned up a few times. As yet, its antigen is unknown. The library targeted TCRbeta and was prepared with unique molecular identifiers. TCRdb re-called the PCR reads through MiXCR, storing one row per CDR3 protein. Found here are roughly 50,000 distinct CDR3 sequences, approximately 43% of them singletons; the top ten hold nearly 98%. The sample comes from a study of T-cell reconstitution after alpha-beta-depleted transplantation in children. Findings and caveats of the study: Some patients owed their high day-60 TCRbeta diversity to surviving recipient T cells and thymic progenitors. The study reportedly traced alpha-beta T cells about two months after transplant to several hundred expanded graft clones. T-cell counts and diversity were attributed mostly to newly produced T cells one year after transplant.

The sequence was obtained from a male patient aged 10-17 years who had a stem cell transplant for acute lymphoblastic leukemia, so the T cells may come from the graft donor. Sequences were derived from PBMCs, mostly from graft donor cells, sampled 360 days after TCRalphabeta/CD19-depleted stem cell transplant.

The CDR3 nucleotides read TGTGCCAGCAGTTCGTTTAGCGGATTCTACGAGCAGTACTTC. Protein sequence: CASSSFSGFYEQYF. This chain uses TRBV28 with TRBJ2-7, with D perhaps matching TRBD2 (6 bases). V was trimmed by 4 bases and J by 3 bases, leaving 13 bases between them. The length of the CDR3 is 14 residues. Looked up from germline, CDR1 is MDHEN and CDR2 is SYDVKM.